The 6 T cell receptor beta chains presented below share a single source sample, sequenced in a study of OX40 agonist ivuxolimab in advanced cancers. Data came from immunoSEQ multiplex PCR; TCRdb stores just in-frame clones and leaves some out. The repertoire has 80,000 to 130,000 clones, around nine tenths of them found once; the top ten carry 0.25% to 0.35%. The sequencing here drew on CD4+ or CD8+ T cells sorted from blood, taken in a trial of the OX40 agonist ivuxolimab. These receptors all stem from an adult with an advanced solid tumor such as melanoma, head and neck, liver or kidney cancer.

CDR3 sequence (DNA): TGTGCCAGCAGCTTAAACAGGAACACTGAAGCTTTCTTT. Amino acid sequence: CASSLNRNTEAFF. The V and J genes are TRBV7-2 and TRBJ1-1; D gene unclear. The V gene's germline CDR1 is SGHTA and CDR2 FQGNSA. V was cut by 2 bases and J by 1 base, with 5 bases left in between. This CDR3 contains 13 residues.

A remark on this clone: A read error may account for a junction end that differs from germline. The CDR3 DNA reads TGTGCCAGCAGCTTACCCACCGGACTAGCGGGAGGGTCTGGGCTCGGCATGGGTTTT. This gives the protein CASSLPTGLAGGSGLGMGF. This chain joins TRBV7-3 and TRBJ2-3, with 15 bases fitting TRBD2. Germline CDR1 is SGHTA and CDR2 is FQGTGA. The CDR3 runs 19 residues.

The chain recombines TRBV10-3 with TRBJ2-7; 10 positions match TRBD1. The CDR3 totals 15 residues. With 0 bases clipped from V and 4 bases from J, the junction kept 3 bases outside the gene matches. The V gene's germline CDR1 is ENHRY and CDR2 SYGVKD. CDR3 amino acids: CAISESRTGGYEQYF. DNA of the CDR3: TGTGCCATCAGTGAGTCGAGGACAGGGGGGTACGAGCAGTACTTC.

The chain recombines TRBV5-6 with TRBJ1-6, with D unclear. The length of the CDR3 is 14 residues. V lost 1 base to trimming and J lost 5 bases, with 7 bases between them. Germline V gene sequence: CDR1 SGHDT, CDR2 YYEEEE. Here the CDR3 DNA reads TGTGCCAGCAGCTTGACAGCGAATAATTCACCCCTCCACTTT. This sequence encodes CASSLTANNSPLHF.

The V call is TRBV19, the J call TRBJ2-3; TRBD2 is a possible D gene (5 bases). Germline values: CDR1 LNHDA, CDR2 SQIVND (reference sequence). V lost 8 bases and J lost 2, with 11 bases in between. The CDR3 runs 13 residues. The CDR3 spells CASSGSYTDTQYF. CDR3 nucleotides: TGTGCCAGTTCGGGGTCCTACACAGATACGCAGTATTTT.

The V call is TRBV10-3, the J call TRBJ2-7; 7 bases map to TRBD1. The junction had 10 bases not matched to a gene; V was cut back by 6 bases and J by 2 bases. The CDR3 sequence is 15 residues long. Germline CDR1 reads ENHRY; CDR2 reads SYGVKD. CDR3 bases: TGTGCCATCAGCTCTACTACAGGGGCGGCCTACGAGCAGTACTTC. Protein product: CAISSTTGAAYEQYF.